These 5 T cell receptor beta chains were all obtained from the same sample, sequenced in a study of blood T cell repertoires in COVID-19. Assay used: immunoSEQ multiplex PCR; TCRdb lists only in-frame clones, some missing. The sample gives 150,000 to 200,000 clones, approximately 86% of which show up once; nearly 8.5% is in the top ten. Sequenced: peripheral blood. These receptors were obtained from a man aged 55 to 69 with acute or convalescent COVID-19.

The chain links TRBV10-3 to TRBJ1-2; 11 positions match TRBD1. The CDR3 is made up of 16 amino acids. The V segment lost 2 bases and the J segment 4 bases; nucleotides outside the gene matches: 6. The germline CDR1 and CDR2 sequences are ENHRY and SYGVKD. In DNA, the CDR3 is TGTGCCATCAGTGAGGGTCGGGACAGGGGGACCTATGGCTACACCTTC. It is translated as CAISEGRDRGTYGYTF.

The chain joins TRBV5-1 to TRBJ1-1; D gene ambiguous. With 4 bases removed from V and 5 bases from J, the gap between germline ends came to 12 bases. In germline, CDR1 is SGHRS, CDR2 YFSETQ. This CDR3 comprises 13 residues. The CDR3 loop is CASSAEVGTEAFF. Here the CDR3 DNA reads TGCGCCAGCAGCGCGGAGGTAGGGACTGAAGCTTTCTTT.

The chain uses TRBV27 and TRBJ2-2, with D possibly being TRBD2 (6 bases). Germline V gives CDR1 MNHEY, CDR2 SMNVEV (reference sequence). V was pared by 4 bases and J by 2 bases, with 20 bases between. The CDR3 contains 18 residues. CDR3 sequence reads: CASSYYQPGRDNTGELFF. The CDR3 bases are TGTGCCAGCAGTTACTACCAACCCGGGAGAGACAACACCGGGGAGCTGTTTTTT.

This clone has just one count. V and J are TRBV2 and TRBJ1-5; maybe TRBD1 (5 bases). V gave up 7 bases and J gave up 4 bases, with 17 bases separating them. Germline V gene sequence: CDR1 SNHLY, CDR2 FYNNEI. The CDR3 is made up of 15 amino acids. CDR3 nucleotides: TGTGCCAGCAACCTTTACGGACACCTAAATCAGCCCCAGCATTTT. Translation: CASNLYGHLNQPQHF.

This clone was detected only a few times. The chain has TRBV24-1 and TRBJ1-5; weak D call: TRBD1 (6 bases). V gave up 2 bases and J gave up 4 bases, with 14 bases separating them. CDR1 is KGHDR and CDR2 is SFDVKD in the germline V gene. The CDR3 has 16 residues. The CDR3 loop reads CATSDSLSGENQPQHF. CDR3 coding DNA: TGTGCCACCAGTGATTCCCTGTCAGGGGAGAATCAGCCCCAGCATTTT.